A selection of T cell receptor beta chains follows, all from one sample in a study of patients and donors after allogeneic stem cell transplantation. MiXCR was run by TCRdb on the RT-PCR reads, yielding one entry per CDR3 protein. The sample holds about 230,000 distinct CDR3 sequences, approximately 14% seen once. Sequencing was performed on blood, either unsorted or a sorted T cell fraction (not recorded which). Every receptor here comes from a human donor who was either an allogeneic HSCT recipient or a stem cell or donor lymphocyte infusion donor (not recorded which). It is not recorded whose cells these are; they may come from a transplant donor. The CDR3 runs from the conserved cysteine through the conserved F or W. Each record gives: V gene, D gene, clone size, J gene, CDR3 protein, CDR3 DNA. A D gene is named only where the DNA matches it firmly. Clone sizes are given selectively: once, few, many, or a class where the clone is expanded.

V: TRBV5-1
D: TRBD1
size: -
J: TRBJ2-2
CDR3: CASSLGQGANTGELFF
DNA: TGCGCCAGCAGCTTAGGACAGGGGGCGAACACCGGGGAGCTGTTTTTT

V: TRBV7-6
D: -
size: few
J: TRBJ1-3
CDR3: CASSVSAGNTIYF
DNA: TGTGCCAGCAGCGTGAGTGCCGGAAACACCATATATTTT

V: TRBV10-3
D: -
size: few
J: TRBJ2-3
CDR3: CAISEGQGKRTQYF
DNA: TGTGCCATCAGTGAGGGGCAGGGGAAGCGTACGCAGTATTTT

V: TRBV12-3/TRBV12-4
D: TRBD1
size: few
J: TRBJ2-1
CDR3: CASRLTGAGYNEQFF
DNA: TGTGCCAGCAGGTTGACAGGGGCCGGCTACAATGAGCAGTTCTTC

V: TRBV12-3/TRBV12-4
D: TRBD1
size: many
J: TRBJ1-1
CDR3: CASSPRDRGREDTEAFF
DNA: TGTGCCAGCAGTCCGAGGGACAGGGGGCGCGAGGACACTGAAGCTTTCTTT

V: TRBV19
D: TRBD1
size: few
J: TRBJ2-2
CDR3: CASSPSTHRGSGGTGELFF
DNA: TGTGCCAGTAGTCCCTCCACCCACAGGGGGAGTGGTGGCACCGGGGAGCTGTTTTTT

V: TRBV6-2/TRBV6-3
D: TRBD1
size: -
J: TRBJ1-2
CDR3: CASSSRTGSIYGYTF
DNA: TGTGCCAGCAGTTCCCGGACAGGATCAATCTATGGCTACACCTTC

V: TRBV30
D: TRBD2
size: few
J: TRBJ2-7
CDR3: CAWSAQIPISGKYEQYF
DNA: TGTGCCTGGAGTGCCCAAATCCCGATTAGCGGGAAGTACGAGCAGTACTTC

V: TRBV2
D: TRBD1
size: -
J: TRBJ2-5
CDR3: CASTPRTGGAETQYF
DNA: TGTGCCAGCACCCCACGAACAGGGGGCGCTGAGACCCAGTACTTC

V: TRBV5-1
D: TRBD1
size: many
J: TRBJ1-4
CDR3: CASSLAGTGNEKLFF
DNA: TGTGCCAGCAGCTTGGCCGGGACAGGGAATGAAAAACTGTTTTTT

V: TRBV20-1
D: -
size: many
J: TRBJ2-7
CDR3: CSAGLGLYEQYF
DNA: TGCAGTGCTGGCCTCGGACTGTACGAGCAGTACTTC

V: TRBV27
D: -
size: -
J: TRBJ1-5
CDR3: CASGGVDQPQHF
DNA: TGTGCCAGCGGGGGCGTGGATCAGCCCCAGCATTTT

V: TRBV12-3/TRBV12-4
D: -
size: many
J: TRBJ1-4
CDR3: CASSNYGGRGEKLFF
DNA: TGTGCCAGCAGTAACTACGGGGGGCGAGGAGAAAAACTGTTTTTT

V: TRBV4-2
D: TRBD1
size: many
J: TRBJ2-7
CDR3: CASSPQYRGSYEQYF
DNA: TGTGCCAGCAGCCCTCAATACAGGGGTTCCTACGAGCAGTACTTC

V: TRBV5-5
D: -
size: few
J: TRBJ2-3
CDR3: CASFNTDTQYF
DNA: TGTGCCAGCTTTAACACAGATACGCAGTATTTT

V: TRBV6-5
D: -
size: few
J: TRBJ1-1
CDR3: CAIHRGSTEAFF
DNA: TGTGCCATCCATAGGGGGAGCACTGAAGCTTTCTTT

V: TRBV12-3/TRBV12-4
D: -
size: many
J: TRBJ1-2
CDR3: CASSSTGFYGYTF
DNA: TGTGCCAGCAGTTCCACAGGGTTCTATGGCTACACCTTC

V: TRBV20-1
D: -
size: few
J: TRBJ1-1
CDR3: CSALSRLNTEAFF
DNA: TGCAGTGCCCTCAGTCGACTGAACACTGAAGCTTTCTTT

V: TRBV6-1
D: TRBD1
size: -
J: TRBJ2-5
CDR3: CASRWDRGREETQYF
DNA: TGTGCCAGCAGGTGGGACAGGGGGCGCGAGGAGACCCAGTACTTC

V: TRBV6-1
D: -
size: few
J: TRBJ1-1
CDR3: CASSERRGGFTEAFF
DNA: TGTGCCAGCAGTGAAAGGAGGGGCGGTTTTACTGAAGCTTTCTTT

V: TRBV5-1
D: TRBD1
size: many
J: TRBJ2-1
CDR3: CASRLRDRSGTGEQFF
DNA: TGCGCCAGCAGATTACGGGACAGGTCGGGGACAGGAGAGCAGTTCTTC

V: TRBV30
D: TRBD1
size: -
J: TRBJ2-7
CDR3: CAWSNRGASYEQYF
DNA: TGTGCCTGGAGTAACAGGGGGGCATCCTACGAGCAGTACTTC

V: TRBV3-1
D: TRBD1
size: once
J: TRBJ2-7
CDR3: CASSRKEQGATYEQYF
DNA: TGTGCCAGCAGCCGCAAGGAACAGGGGGCCACCTACGAGCAGTACTTC

V: TRBV4-1
D: -
size: -
J: TRBJ2-5
CDR3: CASSQRLGGYTETQYF
DNA: TGCGCCAGCAGCCAGAGACTAGGGGGGTATACAGAGACCCAGTACTTC

V: TRBV20-1
D: -
size: many
J: TRBJ1-6
CDR3: CSARKGVSYNSPLHF
DNA: TGCAGTGCTAGGAAAGGGGTCTCCTATAATTCACCCCTCCACTTT

V: TRBV12-3/TRBV12-4
D: TRBD2
size: many
J: TRBJ2-2
CDR3: CASSLAGGTSGELFF
DNA: TGTGCCAGCAGTTTAGCGGGAGGGACGAGCGGGGAGCTGTTTTTT

V: TRBV6-5
D: -
size: few
J: TRBJ1-3
CDR3: CASSYDRPTGTGNTIYF
DNA: TGTGCCAGCAGTTACGACCGCCCTACAGGGACTGGAAACACCATATATTTT

V: TRBV6-2/TRBV6-3
D: TRBD2
size: few
J: TRBJ2-7
CDR3: CASSLGREGFEQYF
DNA: TGTGCCAGCAGTTTGGGTAGGGAGGGGTTCGAGCAGTACTTC

V: TRBV6-1
D: TRBD2
size: -
J: TRBJ2-1
CDR3: CASRGGSGRSEQFF
DNA: TGTGCCAGCAGGGGAGGTAGCGGGAGAAGTGAGCAGTTCTTC

V: TRBV6-6
D: TRBD1
size: -
J: TRBJ2-7
CDR3: CASSYKGAQYF
DNA: TGTGCCAGCAGTTACAAGGGGGCACAGTACTTC

V: TRBV3-1
D: -
size: many
J: TRBJ2-3
CDR3: CASSQYGGKGPDTQYF
DNA: TGTGCCAGCAGCCAATACGGAGGGAAGGGGCCAGATACGCAGTATTTT

V: TRBV28
D: TRBD1
size: few
J: TRBJ1-5
CDR3: CASRLRTGGLQPQHF
DNA: TGTGCCAGCCGATTGAGGACAGGGGGCCTTCAGCCCCAGCATTTT